This record looks at one TCR beta chain sequence and its context. Antigen specificity is unknown. This record belongs to a study of blood T cells in healthy people across ages. Every donor contributed roughly 10 milliliters of peripheral blood by blood draw. The CDR3 runs 14 residues. The trim removed 7 bases at V and 2 bases at J, leaving 9 bases unmatched. CDR1 and CDR2 (germline): DFQATT, SNEGSKA (reference sequence). The study, taken as a whole, reports: It was the long-lived donors that had more naive CD4+ cells and higher diversity than aged donors. It was not possible, with unsorted PBMCs, to conclusively compare naive and antigen-experienced cells.

With a J-beta primer mix and a sample-barcoded 5' primer, a second PCR ran 7 to 11 cycles. TCRdb analysed the 5' RACE reads with MiXCR anew, one entry per CDR3 protein. The data hold fewer than 700,000 distinct CDR3 sequences, with 40% to 45% observed a single time. Sequences were obtained from blood. The sequence came from a man older than 75 in good health. The chain couples TRBV20-1 to TRBJ2-7; 9 bases map to TRBD2. The chain's CDR3 is CSGASGTLTYEQYF. The CDR3 bases are TGCAGTGGAGCTAGCGGGACCCTTACCTACGAGCAGTACTTC.